One and the same sample provided the 22 T cell receptor beta chains below, sequenced in a study of T cell responses to AZD1222 COVID-19 vaccine. Libraries were prepared by immunoSEQ multiplex PCR; TCRdb keeps only in-frame clonotypes and omits some of them. The sample holds some 170,000 clones; around 90% are singletons and the top ten take 1.5% to 2%. This material consisted of peripheral blood, taken on day 0 of AZD1222 vaccination. The receptors come from an adult in good health.

CDR3 residues: CASSISAGGDSYEQYV. In DNA, the CDR3 is TGTGCCAGTAGTATCAGCGCGGGGGGGGACTCCTACGAGCAGTACGTC. The chain recombines TRBV19 with TRBJ2-7, with TRBD2 matching 9 bases. CDR1 is LNHDA, CDR2 SQIVND, per germline (reference sequence). Unmatched junction bases numbered 6, after V lost 3 bases and J lost 0 bases. The CDR3 is 16 residues long.

This clone is a singleton in its sample. V is TRBV2 and J is TRBJ1-1; D is unresolved. This CDR3 is built from 12 residues. The ends were cut back, 3 bases at V and 5 bases at J, with 7 bases in the middle. The germline CDR1 and CDR2 sequences are SNHLY and FYNNEI. CDR3 bases: TGTGCCAGCAGTGACGGGCGGACTGAAGCTTTCTTT. It yields the protein CASSDGRTEAFF.

The V gene is TRBV14, the J gene TRBJ1-1, with D hard to call. V was cut by 0 bases and J by 0 bases, with 8 bases left in between. The CDR3 is made up of 15 amino acids. Germline lookup yields CDR1 SGHDN and CDR2 FVKESK. CDR3 sequence reads: CASSQDMTVNTEAFF. The CDR3 DNA follows: TGTGCCAGCAGCCAAGATATGACGGTGAACACTGAAGCTTTCTTT.

The rearrangement links TRBV9 to TRBJ2-1, with D possibly TRBD2 on 6 matching bases. The germline gives CDR1 SGDLS, CDR2 YYNGEE. V was pared by 4 bases and J by 6 bases, with 17 bases between. This CDR3 is built from 15 residues. The CDR3 here is CASSSSGTHINEQFF. CDR3 DNA sequence: TGTGCCAGCAGCTCCTCCGGGACTCATATCAATGAGCAGTTCTTC.

This chain uses TRBV28 with TRBJ1-1, with 7 bases lining up with TRBD1. V was pared by 6 bases and J by 5 bases, with 21 bases of the junction left unmatched. In germline, CDR1 is MDHEN, CDR2 SYDVKM. The CDR3 runs to 18 residues. The CDR3 here is CASRARGVTGVLVTEAFF. The CDR3 DNA follows: TGTGCCAGCAGAGCCAGGGGGGTCACAGGGGTCTTAGTAACTGAAGCTTTCTTT.

The chain joins TRBV5-4 to TRBJ1-2; a possible D gene is TRBD1 (5 bases). With 5 bases removed from V and 4 bases from J, the gap between germline ends came to 15 bases. The CDR3 runs to 14 residues. Germline V gene data show CDR1 as SGHNT and CDR2 as YYREEE (reference sequence). The DNA for the CDR3 is TGTGCCAGCAGTACGGCTGGGGCCTCCTATGGCTACACCTTC. Translating it yields CASSTAGASYGYTF.

The chain links TRBV5-1 to TRBJ1-2; maybe TRBD1 (6 bases). The CDR3 runs to 15 residues. Germline CDR1 is SGHRS and CDR2 is YFSETQ. V lost 0 bases, J lost 8 bases, and 17 bases lay in between. The CDR3 sequence is CASSLGSSGTSGYTF. In nucleotides, the CDR3 is TGCGCCAGCAGCTTGGGATCGTCAGGGACATCAGGCTACACCTTC.

This chain links TRBV5-1 with TRBJ1-1, with D possibly TRBD1 on 5 matching bases. V lost 2 bases to trimming and J lost 5 bases, with 13 bases between them. The CDR3 contains 14 residues. Germline CDR1 SGHRS, CDR2 YFSETQ. The CDR3 DNA reads TGCGCCAGCAGCTTCGACCTCGGGGGAACTGAAGCTTTCTTT. The encoded protein is CASSFDLGGTEAFF.

This chain connects TRBV28 to TRBJ2-5, with 11 bases matching TRBD1. V shed 7 bases and J 4 bases; nucleotides not matched to a gene: 8. The CDR3 loop spans 15 amino acids. Germline assignment: CDR1 MDHEN and CDR2 SYDVKM. The CDR3 nucleotides are TGTGCCAGCAACCTCTTCGGACAGGGGGCAGAGACCCAGTACTTC. It codes for CASNLFGQGAETQYF.

The J gene is TRBJ2-2, the V gene TRBV7-3, with 11 bases fitting TRBD2. CDR3 length: 15 amino acids. Germline V lookup: CDR1 SGHTA, CDR2 FQGTGA. V shed 3 bases and J 7 bases; nucleotides not matched to a gene: 4. CDR3 coding DNA: TGTGCCAGCAGCTTTTTCGGGACTAGCGGCGGGGAGCTGTTTTTT. Residues: CASSFFGTSGGELFF. Supplemented by reference TRBV7-3 and TRBJ2-2, the full variable domain reads GAGVSQTPSNKVTEKGKYVELRCDPISGHTALYWYRQSLGQGPEFLIYFQGTGAADDSGLPNDRFFAVRPEGSVSTLKIQRTERGDSAVYLCASSFFGTSGGELFFGEGSRLTVL.

This clone was picked up a small number of times. The junction does not match germline at one end; this may be a read error. The chain uses TRBV7-2 and TRBJ1-1; a weak D match, TRBD1 (6 bases). The CDR3 covers 14 residues. Looked up from germline, CDR1 is SGHTA and CDR2 is FQGNSA. The CDR3 bases are TGTGCCAGCACCTTAGACAGGATGAACACTGAAGCTTTCTTT. Residues: CASTLDRMNTEAFF.

The gene calls are TRBV7-9 and TRBJ2-3, with D maybe TRBD1 (6 bases). V lost 5 bases to trimming and J lost 0 bases, with 18 bases between them. Germline V lookup: CDR1 SEHNR, CDR2 FQNEAQ (reference sequence). The CDR3 length is 17 residues. The CDR3 reads CASSTYNRATSTDTQYF. CDR3 nucleotide sequence: TGTGCCAGCAGCACCTACAACAGGGCCACTAGCACAGATACGCAGTATTTT.

The rearrangement uses TRBV19 and TRBJ2-1; D is tentatively TRBD1 or TRBD2 (5 bases each). With 6 bases removed from V and 0 bases from J, the gap between germline ends came to 15 bases. Germline V gene data show CDR1 as LNHDA and CDR2 as SQIVND (reference sequence). This CDR3 has 16 residues. The CDR3: CASRWGGPSSYNEQFF. As DNA, the CDR3 is TGTGCCAGTAGATGGGGCGGGCCAAGCTCCTACAATGAGCAGTTCTTC.

The chain has TRBV6-2 or TRBV6-3 and TRBJ2-7, with 7 bases fitting TRBD1. The V gene's germline CDR1 is MNHEY and CDR2 SVGEGT. The CDR3 is 16 amino acids. V was clipped by 2 bases and J by 4 bases; unmatched bases: 11. In DNA form, the CDR3 reads TGTGCCAGCAGTTACGCTCCGGGACAGTTAAGGTACGAGCAGTACGTC. Translation gives CASSYAPGQLRYEQYV.

V and J are TRBV28 and TRBJ1-2; unclear D gene. Germline CDR1 MDHEN, CDR2 SYDVKM. V dropped 5 bases and J dropped 8 bases, with 12 bases sitting between them. This CDR3 contains 12 residues. CDR3 coding DNA: TGTGCCAGCAGTCCCCCGAGTCGAGGCTACACCTTC. This sequence encodes CASSPPSRGYTF.

This clone was observed a single time. The chain joins TRBV5-1 to TRBJ1-2; no firm D call. V lost 4 bases to trimming and J lost 4 bases, with 14 bases between them. Germline V CDR1 and CDR2: SGHRS, YFSETQ. The CDR3 is made up of 14 amino acids. Written as DNA, the CDR3 is TGCGCCAGCAGCCCAGAACCTGGGAGCTATGGCTACACCTTC. This sequence encodes CASSPEPGSYGYTF.

V gene TRBV5-1 combines with J gene TRBJ2-7; a possible D gene is TRBD1 (6 bases). The CDR3 is 12 amino acids. V was cut by 3 bases and J by 5 bases, with 9 bases left in between. Germline-derived CDR1 and CDR2 are SGHRS and YFSETQ. The DNA for the CDR3 is TGCGCCAGCAGCTGGGGGACAAACGAGCAGTACTTC. Translating gives CASSWGTNEQYF.

The chain has TRBV6-5 and TRBJ2-5; D may be TRBD2 (6 bases). V lost 11 bases, J lost 3 bases, and 10 bases lay in between. The CDR3 runs to 11 residues. Germline CDR1 is MNHEY and CDR2 is SVGAGI. As DNA, the CDR3 is TGTGCCGGAGGAGGGAAAGAGACCCAGTACTTC. Protein product: CAGGGKETQYF.

The CDR3 region has the DNA TGTGCCAGCAGCTCTGGACAGGGTTCCTCTGGGGCCAACGTCCTGACTTTC. Translated, it gives CASSSGQGSSGANVLTF. This chain connects TRBV5-8 to TRBJ2-6; 8 nucleotides match TRBD1. Germline assignment: CDR1 SGHTS and CDR2 YDEGEE. J was trimmed by 0 bases and V by 3 bases; bases with no gene match: 5. The CDR3 is 17 amino acids. Combining the CDR3 with reference TRBV5-8 and TRBJ2-6 gives the whole variable domain EAGVTQSPTHLIKTRGQQATLRCSPISGHTSVYWYQQALGLGLQFLLWYDEGEERNRGNFPPRFSGRQFPNYSSELNVNALELEDSALYLCASSSGQGSSGANVLTFGAGSRLTVL.

The chain employs TRBV12-3 or TRBV12-4 and TRBJ1-2, with D maybe TRBD1 (5 bases). V lost 7 bases to trimming and J lost 8 bases, with 17 bases between them. This CDR3 spans 13 amino acids. CDR3 amino acids: CASTMGGSLGYTF. CDR3 bases: TGTGCCAGCACCATGGGGGGTTCCCTGGGCTACACCTTC.

The V call is TRBV28, the J call TRBJ2-7, with TRBD2 identical over 7 bases. The CDR3 totals 12 residues. Germline loops: CDR1 MDHEN, CDR2 SYDVKM. Unmatched junction bases numbered 8, after V lost 6 bases and J lost 9 bases. The CDR3 coding sequence is TGTGCCAGCAGCTCGACTAGCTCCGGGCAGTACGTC. Amino acids: CASSSTSSGQYV.

The rearrangement uses TRBV5-1 and TRBJ2-3, with 13 positions matching TRBD2. The CDR3 is 15 amino acids. The junction had 6 bases not matched to a gene; V was cut back by 6 bases and J by 5 bases. CDR1 and CDR2 from the germline V gene are SGHRS and YFSETQ. The CDR3 DNA sequence: TGCGCCAGCAAAATACTAGCGGGAGGGGGAGATACGCAGTATTTT. This codes for CASKILAGGGDTQYF.